The 6 T cell receptor beta chains given below trace back to one sample, sequenced in a study of blood T cell repertoires in COVID-19. Only in-frame clones appear in the TCRdb table, and some are missing; sequencing was by immunoSEQ multiplex PCR. Seen here are roughly 190,000 clones, 81% observed once, and the top ten hold approximately 9.9%. The sequencing input was peripheral blood. The receptors shown here come from a woman aged 35 to 49 with COVID-19, enrolled during active disease.

The chain uses TRBV7-2 and TRBJ2-3; D unresolved. Germline V gene lookup returns CDR1 SGHTA and CDR2 FQGNSA. CDR3 size: 14 residues. V was cut by 5 bases and J by 0 bases, with 9 bases left in between. The CDR3 nucleotides read TGTGCCAGCAGCATATACTCTAGCACAGATACGCAGTATTTT. Amino acids: CASSIYSSTDTQYF. Full variable domain (missing parts from reference TRBV7-2 and TRBJ2-3): GAGVSQSPSNKVTEKGKDVELRCDPISGHTALYWYRQSLGQGLEFLIYFQGNSAPDKSGLPSDRFSAERTGGSVSTLTIQRTQQEDSAVYLCASSIYSSTDTQYFGPGTRLTVL.

CDR3 loop: CASRGGEFHGYTF. The CDR3 DNA reads TGTGCCAGCAGAGGAGGGGAATTTCATGGCTACACCTTC. The rearrangement links TRBV2 to TRBJ1-2; the D gene is possibly TRBD1 (5 bases). CDR3 size: 13 residues. The germline CDR1 and CDR2 sequences are SNHLY and FYNNEI. V lost 6 bases and J lost 6, with 14 bases in between.

This clone appeared a few times. The chain combines TRBV5-5 with TRBJ1-3; D perhaps matches TRBD1 (5 bases). Germline-derived CDR1 and CDR2 are SGHKS and YYEKEE (reference sequence). This CDR3 contains 14 residues. V shed 0 bases and J shed 2 bases, with 6 bases lying between them. The CDR3 nucleotides are TGTGCCAGCAGCTTGGTGACAGCTGGAAACACCATATATTTT. Its protein is CASSLVTAGNTIYF. The full variable domain, rest sourced from reference TRBV5-5 and TRBJ1-3, is DAGVTQSPTHLIKTRGQQVTLRCSPISGHKSVSWYQQVLGQGPQFIFQYYEKEERGRGNFPDRFSARQFPNYSSELNVNALLLGDSALYLCASSLVTAGNTIYFGEGSWLTVV.

This chain links TRBV6-5 with TRBJ1-2; 7 bases are shared with TRBD1. Germline V gene data show CDR1 as MNHEY and CDR2 as SVGAGI. The V segment lost 6 bases and the J segment 5 bases; nucleotides outside the gene matches: 12. The CDR3 loop spans 15 amino acids. The CDR3 DNA is TGTGCCAGCAGCTATACCACCGGGACAGAATATGGCTACACCTTC. Protein sequence: CASSYTTGTEYGYTF.

The genes are TRBV19 and TRBJ1-2, with a possible D match to TRBD1 (5 bases). From germline, CDR1 is LNHDA and CDR2 SQIVND (reference sequence). The V end was cut by 10 bases, the J end by 4 bases, with 22 bases between. The CDR3 totals 15 residues. CDR3 nucleotides: TGTGCCACTAAACCTACGGGGGGATTGCGCTATGGCTACACCTTC. Translating it yields CATKPTGGLRYGYTF.

CDR3 bases: TGTGCCAGCAGTCCCGGTTTCTACAATGAGCAGTTCTTC. As protein: CASSPGFYNEQFF. The chain combines TRBV2 with TRBJ2-1; D is ambiguous. Germline V gene sequence: CDR1 SNHLY, CDR2 FYNNEI. The ends were cut back, 5 bases at V and 3 bases at J, with 8 bases in the middle. The CDR3 has 13 amino acids.